Shown below are 29 T cell receptor beta chains from a single sample sequenced in a study of blood T cells in healthy people across ages. Next came a second PCR, run for 7 to 11 cycles, which used a sample-barcoded 5' primer along with a J-beta primer mix. TCRdb re-called the 5' RACE reads through MiXCR, storing one row per CDR3 protein. The sample consists of 1.5 million to 2 million distinct CDR3 sequences, just under 50% of them appearing once. Sequencing was done on a sample of blood. These receptors all stem from a middle-aged woman in good health.

The chain is built from TRBV5-1 and TRBJ2-5; 7 nucleotides agree with TRBD1. The end of the DNA is better explained by TRBJ2-7, so the J call may be wrong. The CDR3 loop spans 14 amino acids. Germline V gene data show CDR1 as SGHRS and CDR2 as YFSETQ. The CDR3 DNA sequence: TGCGCCAGCAGCTACGGACAGGTACCATACGAGCAGTACTTC. Protein product: CASSYGQVPYEQYF.

The sample holds a few counts of this clonotype. The V gene is TRBV24-1, the J gene TRBJ2-5; D gene unclear. The germline V gene encodes CDR1 KGHDR and CDR2 SFDVKD. V was clipped by 3 bases and J by 4 bases, with 5 bases between them. The CDR3 extends over 12 amino acids. CDR3 nucleotide sequence: TGTGCCACCAGTGATATTGGAGAGACCCAGTACTTC. It encodes CATSDIGETQYF.

Concerning this clonotype itself: One junction end does not reproduce the germline sequence, and a read error may be involved. V gene TRBV13 combines with J gene TRBJ2-3, with 8 bases matching TRBD2. Germline CDR1 reads PRHDT; CDR2 reads FYEKMQ (reference sequence). The CDR3 has 15 residues. CDR3 in amino acids: CARSLSDGGADTQYF. CDR3 nucleotide sequence: TGTGCCCGCAGCTTATCGGACGGGGGGGCAGATACGCAGTATTTT.

A few counts support this clonotype. As DNA, the CDR3 is TGTGCCAGCCTCCGTATGGGGGGTCAAGAGACCCAGTACTTC. This sequence encodes CASLRMGGQETQYF. V gene TRBV6-2 or TRBV6-3 combines with J gene TRBJ2-5; TRBD2 might be the D (6 bases). V was trimmed by 8 bases and J by 2 bases, leaving 15 bases between them. The germline gives CDR1 MNHEY, CDR2 SVGEGT. The CDR3 consists of 14 residues.

The V call is TRBV29-1, the J call TRBJ2-7; a possible D gene is TRBD1 (5 bases). The CDR3 has 13 residues. V was trimmed by 2 bases and J by 1 base, leaving 9 bases between them. Germline CDR1 reads SQVTM; CDR2 reads ANQGSEA. This chain's CDR3 is CSVESRTSYEQYF. The CDR3 nucleotides are TGCAGCGTTGAATCTAGGACATCCTACGAGCAGTACTTC.

The chain employs TRBV6-1 and TRBJ2-6, with 8 bases that match TRBD1. The trim removed 5 bases at V and 6 bases at J, leaving 18 bases unmatched. The CDR3 has 19 residues. CDR1 is MNHNS, CDR2 SASEGT, per germline. The CDR3, as DNA: TGTGCCAGCAGTCGCGGACAGGGAGCTCTGGTTAGGAAGGCCAACGTCCTGACTTTC. Translating it yields CASSRGQGALVRKANVLTF.

This chain joins TRBV4-3 and TRBJ2-3; D gene ambiguous. The CDR3 runs 17 residues. The V end was cut by 3 bases, the J end by 6 bases, with 22 bases between. The germline CDR1 and CDR2 sequences are LGHNA and YSLEER. The CDR3 region is CASSQDHMGVGHDTQYF. CDR3 nucleotide sequence: TGCGCCAGCAGCCAGGACCACATGGGTGTAGGGCACGATACGCAGTATTTT.

This rearrangement joins TRBV15 to TRBJ2-5; TRBD2 matches at 7 bases. The junction had 5 bases not matched to a gene; V was cut back by 5 bases and J by 2 bases. The germline gives CDR1 LNHNV, CDR2 YYDKDF (reference sequence). The CDR3 has 14 residues. The CDR3 here is CATSFWTSQETQYF. CDR3 in DNA: TGTGCCACCAGCTTCTGGACTAGTCAAGAGACCCAGTACTTC.

V is TRBV20-1 and J is TRBJ1-6, with D perhaps TRBD1 (5 bases). CDR1 is DFQATT, CDR2 SNEGSKA, per germline (reference sequence). Trimming shortened V by 6 bases and J by 8 bases, and 17 bases separated the two germline ends. This CDR3 contains 14 residues. In DNA, the CDR3 is TGCAGTGCGCGTGGGGGGGGAGGTGATTCACCCCTCCACTTT. It translates to CSARGGGGDSPLHF.

The chain employs TRBV29-1 and TRBJ1-2; no clear D gene. V shed 4 bases and J shed 5 bases, with 8 bases lying between them. Germline V gene sequence: CDR1 SQVTM, CDR2 ANQGSEA. CDR3 length equals 11 residues. The CDR3 region has the DNA TGCAGCGTTGCCGACGGATATGGCTACACCTTC. Its protein is CSVADGYGYTF.

The chain links TRBV5-1 to TRBJ2-3; D gene unclear. V lost 5 bases to trimming and J lost 6 bases, with 22 bases between them. Germline values: CDR1 SGHRS, CDR2 YFSETQ. The CDR3 covers 16 residues. For the CDR3, the DNA is TGCGCCAGCAGTAGTCTCATCACAAGTGGGTCGGATACGCAGTATTTT. This encodes CASSSLITSGSDTQYF.

The chain uses TRBV6-2 or TRBV6-3 and TRBJ2-5; D call uncertain. This CDR3 is 12 amino acids long. Trimming stripped 7 bases from V and 11 bases from J, with 17 bases between. Germline assignment: CDR1 MNHEY and CDR2 SVGEGT. For the CDR3, the DNA is TGTGCCAGCACCCGGCCCAGTTTTGAGCAGTACTTC. This codes for CASTRPSFEQYF.

The sample holds a few counts of this clonotype. The chain employs TRBV7-2 and TRBJ1-4, with 8 bases fitting TRBD1. Trimming cost V 3 bases and J 8 bases; bases outside gene matches: 5. The CDR3 totals 14 residues. Germline V gene lookup returns CDR1 SGHTA and CDR2 FQGNSA. CDR3 sequence: CASSFGQGWEKLFF. The CDR3 region has the DNA TGTGCCAGCAGCTTCGGACAGGGTTGGGAAAAACTGTTTTTT.

The genes are TRBV10-2 and TRBJ2-3; 10 nucleotides agree with TRBD2. Trimming removed 2 bases from V and 0 bases from J; junction bases left unmatched: 5. In germline, CDR1 is WSHSY, CDR2 SAAADI. This CDR3 spans 17 amino acids. CDR3 DNA sequence: TGCGCCAGCAGTGAGATAAGCGGGGGGGCAAGCACAGATACGCAGTATTTT. Translation: CASSEISGGASTDTQYF.

This chain joins TRBV28 and TRBJ2-3; D is undetermined. Germline V gives CDR1 MDHEN, CDR2 SYDVKM. The CDR3 runs to 14 residues. Trimming removed 3 bases at V and 2 bases at J, with 9 bases between. The CDR3 nucleotides read TGTGCCAGCAGTTTTGACTCCGACACAGATACGCAGTATTTT. Translating it yields CASSFDSDTDTQYF.

This clonotype occurred a few times. The chain combines TRBV6-5 with TRBJ2-5; D is ambiguous. The germline V and J ends were trimmed by 0 bases and 3 bases, with 8 bases remaining between them. CDR1 is MNHEY and CDR2 is SVGAGI in the germline V gene. The CDR3 has 14 amino acids. CDR3 in amino acids: CASSYSSTEETQYF. The CDR3 DNA is TGTGCCAGCAGTTACTCGAGTACGGAAGAGACCCAGTACTTC.

This chain connects TRBV12-3 or TRBV12-4 to TRBJ1-5, with TRBD1 identical over 8 bases. This CDR3 region has 15 residues. V dropped 6 bases and J dropped 9; count of bases not matched to a gene: 13. CDR3 amino acids: CASRGTGAGQRPQHF. CDR3 DNA: TGTGCCAGCAGGGGGACAGGCGCGGGCCAGCGGCCCCAGCATTTT.

The rearrangement uses TRBV7-2 and TRBJ2-1, with 8 bases identical to TRBD2. This CDR3 spans 14 amino acids. CDR1 SGHTA and CDR2 FQGNSA come from the germline V gene. The CDR3 reads CATTGGGRDNEQFF. The CDR3 DNA is TGTGCAACAACAGGCGGGGGGAGGGACAATGAGCAGTTCTTC.

The genes are TRBV20-1 and TRBJ2-7, with TRBD2 matching over 7 bases. CDR3 size: 12 residues. Germline lookup yields CDR1 DFQATT and CDR2 SNEGSKA (reference sequence). With V trimmed by 4 bases and J by 2 bases, 2 bases remained unmatched. CDR3 amino acids: CSATGTTYEQYF. DNA for the CDR3: TGCAGTGCTACCGGGACTACCTACGAGCAGTACTTC.

In its sample, this clonotype was seen once. The chain couples TRBV4-1 to TRBJ1-1; D remains unclear. V lost 3 bases and J 0 bases, leaving 17 bases between the germline ends. This CDR3 has 17 residues. CDR1 and CDR2 (germline): MGHRA, YSYEKL. The DNA of the CDR3 is TGCGCCAGCAGCCAGACCCGGGCGGGTCCGCTGAACACTGAAGCTTTCTTT. This encodes CASSQTRAGPLNTEAFF.

This clonotype was counted a few times. The chain links TRBV28 to TRBJ2-1, with D maybe TRBD1 (7 bases). Germline assignment: CDR1 MDHEN and CDR2 SYDVKM. This CDR3 is 16 amino acids long. With 5 bases removed from V and 9 bases from J, the gap between germline ends came to 23 bases. The CDR3: CASSPMTGRMVAEQFF. CDR3 coding DNA: TGTGCCAGCAGTCCAATGACAGGGAGGATGGTGGCTGAGCAGTTCTTC.

This clonotype showed up just a few times. The chain recombines TRBV20-1 with TRBJ2-4; no firm D call. V shed 5 bases and J shed 1 base, with 12 bases lying between them. Germline values: CDR1 DFQATT, CDR2 SNEGSKA (reference sequence). The CDR3 is 14 residues long. The CDR3: CSAALTLAKNIQYF. In DNA, the CDR3 is TGCAGTGCTGCTTTGACACTTGCCAAAAACATTCAGTACTTC.

This clonotype showed up just a few times. This chain connects TRBV4-2 to TRBJ1-2; the D is unclear. There are 15 residues in the CDR3. V was cut by 1 base and J by 2 bases, with 11 bases left in between. The germline CDR1 and CDR2 sequences are LGHNA and YNFKEQ. Here the CDR3 reads CASSQVTSANYGYTF. CDR3 nucleotides: TGTGCCAGCAGCCAAGTGACCTCGGCCAACTATGGCTACACCTTC.

In its sample, this clonotype was seen a few times. V usage is TRBV7-9 and J usage is TRBJ1-2; D remains unclear. Germline lookup yields CDR1 SEHNR and CDR2 FQNEAQ (reference sequence). V was pared by 0 bases and J by 6 bases, with 17 bases between. The CDR3 has 16 residues. The DNA of the CDR3 is TGTGCCAGCAGCTTAGCCCTTCGCGTCACCTCGGATGGCTACACCTTC. It yields the protein CASSLALRVTSDGYTF.

This clonotype was counted only a few times. The genes are TRBV28 and TRBJ1-5; D is perhaps TRBD1 (5 bases). CDR3 size: 15 residues. Germline assignment: CDR1 MDHEN and CDR2 SYDVKM. Trimming stripped 10 bases from V and 7 bases from J, with 23 bases between. CDR3 sequence: CATLEEGTRRQPQHF. CDR3 in DNA: TGTGCCACCTTAGAAGAGGGGACGAGGAGGCAGCCCCAGCATTTT.

The chain links TRBV28 to TRBJ2-7; TRBD1 matches 8 bases. Per the germline V gene, CDR1 is MDHEN and CDR2 is SYDVKM. Trimming cost V 3 bases and J 2 bases; bases outside gene matches: 6. This CDR3 spans 15 amino acids. The CDR3 is CASSFWGQETYEQYF. CDR3 bases: TGTGCCAGCAGTTTCTGGGGACAGGAAACCTACGAGCAGTACTTC.

The CDR3 nucleotides are TGCAGTGCCCTTCAAGGACTAGCCTTCTACGAGCAGTACTTC. Translating it yields CSALQGLAFYEQYF. The J gene is TRBJ2-7, the V gene TRBV20-1, with 8 bases fitting TRBD2. Looked up from germline, CDR1 is DFQATT and CDR2 is SNEGSKA (reference sequence). This CDR3 is built from 14 residues. V dropped 6 bases and J dropped 3; count of bases not matched to a gene: 10.

This clonotype was seen once. CDR3 sequence reads: CASSLGRQNTQYF. The DNA of the CDR3 is TGTGCCAGCAGCTTAGGTCGACAGAATACGCAGTATTTT. The chain uses TRBV11-2 and TRBJ2-3; a possible D gene is TRBD1 (5 bases). Germline V gene lookup returns CDR1 SGHAT and CDR2 FQNNGV. The CDR3 extends over 13 amino acids. Trimming took off 1 base at V and 7 bases at J, with 9 bases between the two ends.

The chain is built from TRBV4-2 and TRBJ2-5, with 10 bases fitting TRBD1. V lost 7 bases, J lost 3 bases, and 8 bases stayed unmatched. Germline assignment: CDR1 LGHNA and CDR2 YNFKEQ. The CDR3 covers 15 residues. The CDR3 sequence: CASTKGTGVEETQYF. The CDR3, as DNA: TGTGCCAGCACTAAAGGGACAGGGGTAGAAGAGACCCAGTACTTC.